Below are 26 T cell receptor beta chains sequenced from a single sample in a study of T-cell memory formation after mild COVID-19. Using its own MiXCR run on the 5' RACE reads, TCRdb lists one record per CDR3 protein. The sample carries 300,000 to 400,000 distinct CDR3 sequences, about 15% recorded once. Sequencing used PBMCs or a T cell subset sorted from them (not recorded which). These receptors came from a man between 18 and 29 years old who had mild COVID-19 (a few samples of this study predate the infection). Cell type and time point are not known.

This clonotype was detected a few times. The chain carries TRBV29-1 and TRBJ1-2, with 9 bases that match TRBD1. Trimming cost V 3 bases and J 6 bases; bases outside gene matches: 5. The CDR3 contains 13 residues. CDR1 and CDR2 (germline): SQVTM, ANQGSEA. CDR3 nucleotides: TGCAGCGTTGACAACCGGGACAGGGATGGCTACACCTTC. Amino acids: CSVDNRDRDGYTF.

This clonotype was detected only a few times. The rearrangement uses TRBV9 and TRBJ1-4; D is unclear. CDR3 length: 15 residues. V was shortened by 4 bases and J by 8 bases, with 18 bases between the two germline ends. Germline values: CDR1 SGDLS, CDR2 YYNGEE. The CDR3: CASSRGKGAGEKLFF. CDR3 sequence (DNA): TGTGCCAGCAGCAGAGGGAAGGGAGCTGGGGAAAAACTGTTTTTT.

The sample holds a few counts of this clonotype. The genes are TRBV6-5 and TRBJ1-4, with D possibly matching TRBD1 (6 bases). The CDR3 loop spans 15 amino acids. Per germline, CDR1 MNHEY and CDR2 SVGAGI. V was pared by 2 bases and J by 5 bases, with 12 bases between. The CDR3 reads CASSYVGGQNEKLFF. In DNA form, the CDR3 reads TGTGCCAGCAGTTACGTGGGGGGCCAGAATGAAAAACTGTTTTTT.

The chain recombines TRBV21-1 with TRBJ1-2. TRBV21-1 is a known pseudogene. CDR3 length equals 15 residues. The DNA for the CDR3 is TGTGCCAGCAGCAAAGTTTGGGAGCCTAACTATGGCTACACCTTC. This sequence encodes CASSKVWEPNYGYTF.

The table lists this clonotype with many counts. The rearrangement uses TRBV28 and TRBJ2-2, with 9 bases aligning to TRBD1. Germline assignment: CDR1 MDHEN and CDR2 SYDVKM. The length of the CDR3 is 15 residues. The V and J ends lost 3 bases and 2 bases, in that order; junction bases with no gene match: 1. The CDR3 sequence: CASSLTGGNTGELFF. In DNA, the CDR3 is TGTGCCAGCAGTTTGACAGGGGGAAACACCGGGGAGCTGTTTTTT.

This clonotype was picked up a small number of times. The chain has TRBV7-2 and TRBJ2-3, with TRBD2 matching over 7 bases. Germline lookup yields CDR1 SGHTA and CDR2 FQGNSA. The CDR3 has 15 residues. V trimming: 7 bases; J trimming: 2 bases; junction bases outside the gene matches: 9. The CDR3 DNA sequence: TGTGCCAGCACCCCCTGGGACTACTACACAGATACGCAGTATTTT. Its protein product is CASTPWDYYTDTQYF.

V usage is TRBV7-3 and J usage is TRBJ2-1, with 7 nucleotides matching TRBD1. J lost 5 bases, V lost 5 bases, and 6 bases had no gene match. The CDR3 length is 14 residues. Germline loops: CDR1 SGHTA, CDR2 FQGTGA. In DNA form, the CDR3 reads TGTGCCAGCAGCCCGAACAGGGGCCACAATGAGCAGTTCTTC. This translates into CASSPNRGHNEQFF.

This sequence joins TRBV29-1 and TRBJ1-2; D might be TRBD1 (6 bases). The CDR3 consists of 17 residues. Per the germline V gene, CDR1 is SQVTM and CDR2 is ANQGSEA. With 1 base removed from V and 4 bases from J, the gap between germline ends came to 22 bases. CDR3 nucleotides: TGCAGCGTTGAAGCCAAACTGAGGGGGGTGGATCCCTATGGCTACACCTTC. Residues: CSVEAKLRGVDPYGYTF. Drawing the rest from reference TRBV29-1 and TRBJ1-2, the complete variable domain is SAVISQKPSRDICQRGTSLTIQCQVDSQVTMMFWYRQQPGQSLTLIATANQGSEATYESGFVIDKFPISRPNLTFSTLTVSNMSPEDSSIYLCSVEAKLRGVDPYGYTFGSGTRLTVV.

Here the CDR3 reads CASNTWAGGFTEAFF. The CDR3 coding sequence is TGCGCCAGCAATACGTGGGCGGGGGGCTTCACTGAAGCTTTCTTT. The V gene is TRBV4-3, the J gene TRBJ1-1; tentatively, D is TRBD1 (6 bases). The CDR3 runs 15 residues. The germline V and J ends were trimmed by 7 bases and 4 bases, with 19 bases remaining between them. CDR1 and CDR2 from the germline V gene are LGHNA and YSLEER.

The chain couples TRBV4-1 to TRBJ2-2, with 11 bases fitting TRBD2. This CDR3 contains 16 residues. After removal of 2 bases from V and 3 bases from J, the junction contained 2 bases not matched to a gene. Germline V CDR1 and CDR2: MGHRA, YSYEKL. The CDR3 protein is CASSQYSGGDTGELFF. Written as DNA, the CDR3 is TGCGCCAGCAGCCAATATAGCGGGGGGGACACCGGGGAGCTGTTTTTT.

The chain recombines TRBV20-1 with TRBJ1-1; D call uncertain. The CDR3 covers 14 residues. V was trimmed by 2 bases and J by 1 base, leaving 11 bases between them. CDR1 is DFQATT, CDR2 SNEGSKA, per germline (reference sequence). CDR3 nucleotide sequence: TGCAGTGCTAGATCCGCCACCCAGAACACTGAAGCTTTCTTT. It specifies CSARSATQNTEAFF.

This clonotype was found many times. CDR3 loop: CASSLTRLNQPQHF. CDR3 coding DNA: TGTGCCAGCAGTTTAACCAGGCTCAATCAGCCCCAGCATTTT. This chain links TRBV27 with TRBJ1-5; D unclear. Trimming removed 2 bases from V and 3 bases from J, with 8 bases in between. This CDR3 contains 14 residues. Germline CDR1 and CDR2: MNHEY and SMNVEV (reference sequence).

This clonotype was found a few times. V is TRBV27 and J is TRBJ2-7; 8 bases map to TRBD1. CDR1 is MNHEY, CDR2 SMNVEV, per germline (reference sequence). This CDR3 is built from 14 residues. Trimming cost V 7 bases and J 4 bases; bases outside gene matches: 9. The CDR3: CASKPGGAIYEQYV. The CDR3 DNA follows: TGTGCCAGCAAACCAGGGGGCGCGATTTACGAGCAGTACGTC.

This clonotype was seen only a few times. The chain carries TRBV5-6 and TRBJ2-7, with a weak D call TRBD1 (6 bases). Germline lookup yields CDR1 SGHDT and CDR2 YYEEEE. Trimming removed 4 bases at V and 4 bases at J, with 15 bases between. CDR3 length: 14 residues. This CDR3 reads CASSQAQGDYEQYV. The CDR3, as DNA: TGTGCCAGCAGCCAAGCACAGGGTGATTACGAGCAGTACGTC.

The chain links TRBV7-2 to TRBJ1-3; D might be TRBD1 (5 bases). V gave up 3 bases and J gave up 3 bases, with 15 bases separating them. The CDR3 has 16 amino acids. Germline CDR1 and CDR2: SGHTA and FQGNSA. CDR3 nucleotide sequence: TGTGCCAGCAGCTTTTCCGGGACTGAGCGTGGAAACACCATATATTTT. Translation gives CASSFSGTERGNTIYF.

This chain joins TRBV28 and TRBJ1-2; a possible D gene is TRBD1 (5 bases). The CDR3 has 15 residues. The germline V and J ends were trimmed by 2 bases and 0 bases, with 10 bases remaining between them. CDR1 MDHEN and CDR2 SYDVKM come from the germline V gene. The CDR3 coding sequence is TGTGCCAGCAGTTTAGTTGGCAGGGCTAACTATGGCTACACCTTC. As protein: CASSLVGRANYGYTF.

This clonotype has only a few counts. The chain employs TRBV7-2 and TRBJ1-3; D unclear. CDR1 is SGHTA and CDR2 is FQGNSA in the germline V gene. The CDR3 length is 17 residues. V dropped 1 base and J dropped 0 bases, with 13 bases sitting between them. Here the CDR3 reads CASSLGRLRDSGNTIYF. The CDR3, as DNA: TGTGCCAGCAGCTTAGGTCGGTTGAGGGACTCTGGAAACACCATATATTTT.

V is TRBV5-1 and J is TRBJ2-5, with D hard to call. The CDR3 is 14 amino acids. Germline values: CDR1 SGHRS, CDR2 YFSETQ. Trimming cost V 5 bases and J 1 base, with 12 bases left between them. The CDR3 DNA is TGCGCCAGCAGGGTCAGCGATGCCCAAGAGACCCAGTACTTC. Protein: CASRVSDAQETQYF.

This clonotype was observed at least ten times. The chain combines TRBV4-3 with TRBJ2-5; tentatively, D is TRBD2 (5 bases). From germline, CDR1 is LGHNA and CDR2 YSLEER. CDR3 length equals 14 residues. The germline V and J ends were trimmed by 4 bases and 5 bases, with 14 bases remaining between them. CDR3 in DNA: TGCGCCAGCAGCCCGGGCCCAAGGAGGGAGACCCAGTACTTC. This codes for CASSPGPRRETQYF.

A few counts support this clonotype. This chain connects TRBV6-2 or TRBV6-3 to TRBJ1-6; D not resolved. The CDR3 extends over 11 amino acids. The ends were cut back, 6 bases at V and 13 bases at J, with 10 bases in the middle. Germline CDR1 and CDR2: MNHEY and SVGEGT. CDR3 DNA: TGTGCCAGCAGGACGGTGAGTCCCCTCCACTTT. It translates to CASRTVSPLHF.

The chain combines TRBV28 with TRBJ2-7; D gene unclear. The germline V gene encodes CDR1 MDHEN and CDR2 SYDVKM. The CDR3 totals 16 residues. V was clipped by 7 bases and J by 3 bases, with 22 bases between them. In nucleotides, the CDR3 is TGTGCCAGCACCCACTCATCGGCCTACCCCTACTACGAGCAGTACGTC. It encodes CASTHSSAYPYYEQYV.

The chain uses TRBV12-3 or TRBV12-4 and TRBJ2-7; a possible D gene is TRBD1 (6 bases). With 5 bases removed from V and 2 bases from J, the gap between germline ends came to 16 bases. This CDR3 comprises 15 residues. The DNA of the CDR3 is TGTGCCAGCAGTGAGGTGACAGGATACCCCTACGAGCAGTACTTC. Translated: CASSEVTGYPYEQYF.

The chain has TRBV5-6 and TRBJ1-2, with D maybe TRBD1 (6 bases). Germline V gene sequence: CDR1 SGHDT, CDR2 YYEEEE. The CDR3 has 13 residues. Trimming removed 4 bases at V and 10 bases at J, with 17 bases between. CDR3 region: CASSQTARGHYTF. CDR3 in DNA: TGTGCCAGCAGCCAGACTGCACGGGGACACTACACCTTC.

There are a few counts of this clonotype. The CDR3: CASSQSRDRGYNYGYTF. As DNA, the CDR3 is TGTGCCAGCAGTCAGTCCCGGGACAGGGGCTATAACTATGGCTACACCTTC. This rearrangement joins TRBV12-3 or TRBV12-4 to TRBJ1-2; 10 positions match TRBD1. Trimming removed 5 bases from V and 1 base from J; junction bases left unmatched: 10. CDR3 length: 17 residues.

The chain employs TRBV20-1 and TRBJ2-4; a weak D match, TRBD2 (6 bases). The ends were cut back, 5 bases at V and 4 bases at J, with 15 bases in the middle. The CDR3 consists of 14 residues. CDR1 and CDR2 from the germline V gene are DFQATT and SNEGSKA (reference sequence). CDR3 loop: CSAPPGERKNIQYF. The CDR3 coding sequence is TGCAGTGCTCCGCCGGGGGAAAGAAAAAACATTCAGTACTTC.

This clonotype was recorded a few times. The chain has TRBV12-3 or TRBV12-4 and TRBJ2-1, with 9 bases aligning to TRBD2. CDR3 length: 15 amino acids. V lost 5 bases, J lost 7 bases, and 9 bases stayed unmatched. CDR3 in amino acids: CASSPKRGVGNEQFF. The CDR3 nucleotides are TGTGCCAGCAGTCCCAAGCGGGGGGTGGGGAATGAGCAGTTCTTC.